The present T cell receptor (beta chain) was sequenced within a study of somatic mutations in cytotoxic T cells in rheumatoid arthritis. Study information: Patient blood (approximately 30 ml EDTA) was drawn right after diagnosis, before any treatment.

By sample share, this clone is medium-sized (0.01 to 0.1%). Its cognate antigen is unknown. This table comes from immunoSEQ multiplex PCR, and its TCRdb copy is limited to in-frame clones, with some not included. Counted here are more than 12,000 clones, 72% occurring once; the ten biggest clones make up about 9.4%. Study-wide results and limits: Measurement of CD8+ T-cell clonality revealed no significant difference between rheumatoid arthritis patients and age-matched healthy controls. It was in rheumatoid arthritis patients, but not in healthy controls, that CD8+ clonality increased with age.

The V gene's germline CDR1 is SGHDT and CDR2 YYEEEE. The V segment lost 0 bases and the J segment 3 bases; nucleotides outside the gene matches: 4. The length of the CDR3 is 15 residues. Once isolated by positive magnetic bead selection, the CD4+ and CD8+ cells had their purity checked by flow cytometry. The chain is built from TRBV5-6 and TRBJ2-7; 9 nucleotides match TRBD2. This TCR derives from an adult with rheumatoid arthritis. Specimen: CD8+ T cells sorted from blood. The CDR3 here is CASSLGLAGIYEQYF. The CDR3 region has the DNA TGTGCCAGCAGCTTGGGCCTAGCGGGGATCTACGAGCAGTACTTC. Full variable domain (missing parts from reference TRBV5-6 and TRBJ2-7): DAGVTQSPTHLIKTRGQQVTLRCSPKSGHDTVSWYQQALGQGPQFIFQYYEEEERQRGNFPDRFSGHQFPNYSSELNVNALLLGDSALYLCASSLGLAGIYEQYFGPGTRLTVT.